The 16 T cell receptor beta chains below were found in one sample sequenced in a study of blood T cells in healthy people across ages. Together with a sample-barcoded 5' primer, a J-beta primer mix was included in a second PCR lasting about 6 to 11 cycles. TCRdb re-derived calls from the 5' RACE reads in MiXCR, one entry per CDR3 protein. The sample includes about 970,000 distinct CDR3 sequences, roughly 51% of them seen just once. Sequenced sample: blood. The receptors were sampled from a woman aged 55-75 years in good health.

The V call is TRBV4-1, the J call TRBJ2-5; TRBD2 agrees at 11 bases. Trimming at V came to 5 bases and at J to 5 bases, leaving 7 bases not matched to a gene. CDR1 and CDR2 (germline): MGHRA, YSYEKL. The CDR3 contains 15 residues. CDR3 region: CASSSPGTSGETQYF. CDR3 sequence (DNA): TGCGCCAGCAGCTCCCCGGGGACTAGCGGCGAGACCCAGTACTTC.

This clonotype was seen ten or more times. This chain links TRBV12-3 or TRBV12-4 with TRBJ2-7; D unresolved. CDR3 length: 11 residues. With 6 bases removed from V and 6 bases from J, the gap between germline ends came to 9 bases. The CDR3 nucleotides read TGTGCCAGCAGCGGAATTCTCGAGCAGTACTTC. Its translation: CASSGILEQYF.

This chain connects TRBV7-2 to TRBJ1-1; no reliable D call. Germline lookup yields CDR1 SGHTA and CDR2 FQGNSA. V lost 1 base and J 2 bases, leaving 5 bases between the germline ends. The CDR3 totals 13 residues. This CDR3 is CASSLVANTEAFF. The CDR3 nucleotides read TGTGCCAGCAGCTTAGTGGCCAACACTGAAGCTTTCTTT.

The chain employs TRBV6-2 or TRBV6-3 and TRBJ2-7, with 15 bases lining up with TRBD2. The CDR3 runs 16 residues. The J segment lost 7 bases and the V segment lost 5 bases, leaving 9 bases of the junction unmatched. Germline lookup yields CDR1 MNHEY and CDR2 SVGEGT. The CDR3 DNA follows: TGTGCCAGCAGTGGGACTAGCGGGAGGCCTACAAGGGAGCAGTACTTC. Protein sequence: CASSGTSGRPTREQYF.

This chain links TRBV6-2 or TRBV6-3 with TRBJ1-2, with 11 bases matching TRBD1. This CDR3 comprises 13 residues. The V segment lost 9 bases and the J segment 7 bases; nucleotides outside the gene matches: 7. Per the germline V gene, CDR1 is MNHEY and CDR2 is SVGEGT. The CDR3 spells CASADRGRLGYTF. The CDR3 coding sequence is TGTGCCAGTGCGGACAGGGGGCGACTTGGCTACACCTTC.

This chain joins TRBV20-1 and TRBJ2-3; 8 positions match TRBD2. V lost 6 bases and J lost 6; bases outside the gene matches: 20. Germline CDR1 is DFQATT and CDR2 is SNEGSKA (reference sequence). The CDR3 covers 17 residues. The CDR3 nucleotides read TGCAGTGCCATGGGACATCTCTCCAGCGGGAGAACCGATACGCAGTATTTT. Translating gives CSAMGHLSSGRTDTQYF.

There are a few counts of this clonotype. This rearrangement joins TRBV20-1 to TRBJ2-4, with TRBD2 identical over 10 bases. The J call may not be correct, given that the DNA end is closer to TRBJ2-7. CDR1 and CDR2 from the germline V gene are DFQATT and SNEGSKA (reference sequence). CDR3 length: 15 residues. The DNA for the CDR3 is TGCAGTGCTAGAGATCCAGCGGGAGGGCTCTACGAGCAGTACTTC. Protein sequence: CSARDPAGGLYEQYF.

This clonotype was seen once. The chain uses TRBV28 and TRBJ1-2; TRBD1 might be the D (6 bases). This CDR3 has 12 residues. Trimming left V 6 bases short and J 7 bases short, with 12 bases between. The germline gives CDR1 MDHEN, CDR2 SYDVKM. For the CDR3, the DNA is TGTGCCAGCAGCGCGCAGGGGCGTGGCTACACCTTC. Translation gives CASSAQGRGYTF.

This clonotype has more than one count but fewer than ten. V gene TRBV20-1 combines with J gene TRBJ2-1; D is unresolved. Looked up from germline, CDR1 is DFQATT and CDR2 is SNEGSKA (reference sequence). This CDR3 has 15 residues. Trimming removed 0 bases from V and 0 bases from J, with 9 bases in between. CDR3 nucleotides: TGCAGTGCTAGAGATTTCCAGACCTCCTACAATGAGCAGTTCTTC. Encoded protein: CSARDFQTSYNEQFF.

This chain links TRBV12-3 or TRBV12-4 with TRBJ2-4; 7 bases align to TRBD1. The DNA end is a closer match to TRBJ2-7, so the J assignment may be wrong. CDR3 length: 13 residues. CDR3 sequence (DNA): TGTGCCAGCAGCGACAACAGGGGTTGCGAGCAGTACTTC. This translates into CASSDNRGCEQYF.

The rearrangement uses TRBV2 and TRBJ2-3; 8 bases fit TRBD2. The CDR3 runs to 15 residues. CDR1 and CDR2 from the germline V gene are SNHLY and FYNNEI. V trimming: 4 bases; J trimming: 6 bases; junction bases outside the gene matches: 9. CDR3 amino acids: CASSVLAGGGDTQYF. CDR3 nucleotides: TGTGCCAGCAGTGTTCTGGCGGGAGGAGGGGATACGCAGTATTTT.

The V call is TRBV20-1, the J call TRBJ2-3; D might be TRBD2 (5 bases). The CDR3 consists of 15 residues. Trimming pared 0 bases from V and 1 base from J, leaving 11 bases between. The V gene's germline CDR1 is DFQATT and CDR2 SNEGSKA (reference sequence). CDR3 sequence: CSARELGSRTDTQYF. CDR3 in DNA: TGCAGTGCTAGAGAGCTAGGGAGCCGCACAGATACGCAGTATTTT.

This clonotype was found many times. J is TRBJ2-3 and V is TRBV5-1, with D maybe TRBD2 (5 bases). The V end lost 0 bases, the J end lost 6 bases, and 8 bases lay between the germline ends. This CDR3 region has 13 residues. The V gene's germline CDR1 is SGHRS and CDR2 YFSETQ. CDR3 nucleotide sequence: TGCGCCAGCAGCTTGGGACTATCGGATACGCAGTATTTT. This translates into CASSLGLSDTQYF.

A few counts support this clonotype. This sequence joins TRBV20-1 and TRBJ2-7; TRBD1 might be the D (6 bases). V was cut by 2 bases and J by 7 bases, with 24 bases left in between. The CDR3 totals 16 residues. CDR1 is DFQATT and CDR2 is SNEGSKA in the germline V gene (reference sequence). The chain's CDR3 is CSARSLRTERSGEQYF. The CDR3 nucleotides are TGCAGTGCTAGATCGCTCAGGACAGAAAGGTCTGGGGAGCAGTACTTC.

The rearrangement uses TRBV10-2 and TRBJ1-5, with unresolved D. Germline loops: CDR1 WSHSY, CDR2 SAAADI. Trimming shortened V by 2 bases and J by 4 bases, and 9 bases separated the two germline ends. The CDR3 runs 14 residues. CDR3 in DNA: TGCGCCAGCAGTGAGACCCTTATAAATCAGCCCCAGCATTTT. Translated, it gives CASSETLINQPQHF.

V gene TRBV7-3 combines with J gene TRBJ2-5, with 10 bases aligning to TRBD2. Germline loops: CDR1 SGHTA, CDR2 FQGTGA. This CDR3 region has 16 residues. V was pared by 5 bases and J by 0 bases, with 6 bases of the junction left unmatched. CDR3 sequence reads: CASSPTSGAYQETQYF. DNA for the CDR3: TGTGCCAGCAGCCCTACTAGCGGGGCCTACCAAGAGACCCAGTACTTC.